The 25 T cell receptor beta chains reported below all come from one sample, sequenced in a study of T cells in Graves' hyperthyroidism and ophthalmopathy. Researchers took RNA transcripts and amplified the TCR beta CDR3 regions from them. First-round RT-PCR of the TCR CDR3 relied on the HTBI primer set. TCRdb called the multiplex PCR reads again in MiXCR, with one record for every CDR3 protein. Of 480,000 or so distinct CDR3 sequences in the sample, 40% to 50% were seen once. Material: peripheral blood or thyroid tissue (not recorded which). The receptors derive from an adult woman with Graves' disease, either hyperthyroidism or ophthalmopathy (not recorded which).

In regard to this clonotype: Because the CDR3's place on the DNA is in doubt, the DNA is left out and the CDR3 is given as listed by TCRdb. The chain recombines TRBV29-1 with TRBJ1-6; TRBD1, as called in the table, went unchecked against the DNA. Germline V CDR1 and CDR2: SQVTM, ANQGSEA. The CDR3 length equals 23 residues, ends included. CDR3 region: CSVEGGTVYEQYFGTDYNSPLHF.

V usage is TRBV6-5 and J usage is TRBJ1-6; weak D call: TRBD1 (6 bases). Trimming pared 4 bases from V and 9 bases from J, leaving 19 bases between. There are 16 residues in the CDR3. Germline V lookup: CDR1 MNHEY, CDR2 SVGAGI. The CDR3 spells CASSCVGQGNRSPLHF. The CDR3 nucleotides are TGTGCCAGCAGTTGCGTGGGACAAGGGAACCGTTCACCCCTCCACTTT.

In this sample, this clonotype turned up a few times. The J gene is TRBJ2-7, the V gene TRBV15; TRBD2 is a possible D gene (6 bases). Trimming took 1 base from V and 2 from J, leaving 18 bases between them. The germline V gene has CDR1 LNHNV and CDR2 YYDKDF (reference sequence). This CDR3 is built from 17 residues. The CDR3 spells CATSRGRGGGMAYEQYF. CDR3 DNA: TGTGCCACCAGCAGAGGAAGGGGAGGAGGGATGGCCTACGAGCAGTACTTC. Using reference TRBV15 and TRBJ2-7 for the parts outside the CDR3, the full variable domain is DAMVIQNPRYQVTQFGKPVTLSCSQTLNHNVMYWYQQKSSQAPKLLFHYYDKDFNNEADTPDNFQSRRPNTSFCFLDIRSPGLGDTAMYLCATSRGRGGGMAYEQYFGPGTRLTVT.

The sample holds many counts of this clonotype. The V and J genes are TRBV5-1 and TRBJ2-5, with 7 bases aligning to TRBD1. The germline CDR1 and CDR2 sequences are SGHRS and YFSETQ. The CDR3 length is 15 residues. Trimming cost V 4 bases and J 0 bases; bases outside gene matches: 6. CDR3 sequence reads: CASSGLTGNQETQYF. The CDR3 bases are TGCGCCAGCAGCGGACTGACAGGGAACCAAGAGACCCAGTACTTC.

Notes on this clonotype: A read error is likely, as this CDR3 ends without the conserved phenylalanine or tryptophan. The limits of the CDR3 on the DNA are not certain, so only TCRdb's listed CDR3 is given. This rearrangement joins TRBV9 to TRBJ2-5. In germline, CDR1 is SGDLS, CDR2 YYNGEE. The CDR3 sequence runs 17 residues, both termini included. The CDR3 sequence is CASSVVCRDTYGYTFGS.

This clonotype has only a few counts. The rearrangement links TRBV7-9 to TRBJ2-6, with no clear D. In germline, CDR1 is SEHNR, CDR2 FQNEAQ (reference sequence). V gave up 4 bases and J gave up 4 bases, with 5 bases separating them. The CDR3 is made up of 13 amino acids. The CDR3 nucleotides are TGTGCCAGCAGCTCACAGGGGGCCAACGTCCTGACTTTC. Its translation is CASSSQGANVLTF.

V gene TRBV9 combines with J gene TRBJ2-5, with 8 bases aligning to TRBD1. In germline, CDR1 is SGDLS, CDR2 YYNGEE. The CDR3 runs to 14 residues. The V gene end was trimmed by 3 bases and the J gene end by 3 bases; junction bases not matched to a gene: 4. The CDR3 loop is CASSARTGKETQYF. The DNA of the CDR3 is TGTGCCAGCAGCGCGAGGACAGGGAAAGAGACCCAGTACTTC. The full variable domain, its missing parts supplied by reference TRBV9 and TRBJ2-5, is DSGVTQTPKHLITATGQRVTLRCSPRSGDLSVYWYQQSLDQGLQFLIQYYNGEERAKGNILERFSAQQFPDLHSELNLSSLELGDSALYFCASSARTGKETQYFGPGTRLLVL.

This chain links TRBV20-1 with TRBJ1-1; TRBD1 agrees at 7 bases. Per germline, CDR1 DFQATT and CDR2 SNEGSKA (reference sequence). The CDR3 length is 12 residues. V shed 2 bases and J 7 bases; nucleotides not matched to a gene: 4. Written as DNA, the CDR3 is TGCAGTGCTAGAAGTGGGACAGTTGAAGCTTTCTTT. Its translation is CSARSGTVEAFF.

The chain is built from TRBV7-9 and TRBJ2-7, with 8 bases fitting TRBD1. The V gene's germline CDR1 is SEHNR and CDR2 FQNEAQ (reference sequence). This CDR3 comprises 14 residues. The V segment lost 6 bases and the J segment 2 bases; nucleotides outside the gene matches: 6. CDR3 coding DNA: TGTGCCAGCAGATGGGGGACAGGCGCCTACGAGCAGTACTTC. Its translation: CASRWGTGAYEQYF.

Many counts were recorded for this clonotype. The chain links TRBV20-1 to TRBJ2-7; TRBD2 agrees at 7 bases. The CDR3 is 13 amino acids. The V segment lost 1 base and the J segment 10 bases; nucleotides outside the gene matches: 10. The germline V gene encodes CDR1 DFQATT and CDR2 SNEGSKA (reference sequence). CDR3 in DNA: TGCAGTGCTAGAGGACTAGCCCCTACGAGACAGTACTTC. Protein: CSARGLAPTRQYF.

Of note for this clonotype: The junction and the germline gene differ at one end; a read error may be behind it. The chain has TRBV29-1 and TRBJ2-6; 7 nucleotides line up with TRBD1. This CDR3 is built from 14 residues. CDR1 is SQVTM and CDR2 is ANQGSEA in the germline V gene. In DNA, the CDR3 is TGCAGCGTGGACATGATTACAGGGGATAACACTGAAGCTTTC. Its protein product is CSVDMITGDNTEAF.

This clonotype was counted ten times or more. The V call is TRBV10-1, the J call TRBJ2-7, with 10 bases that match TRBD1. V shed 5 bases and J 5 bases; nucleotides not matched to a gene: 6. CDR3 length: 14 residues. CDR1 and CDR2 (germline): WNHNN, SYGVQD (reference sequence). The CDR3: CASSLGTGVHEQYF. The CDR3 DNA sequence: TGCGCCAGCAGTCTCGGGACAGGGGTCCACGAGCAGTACTTC.

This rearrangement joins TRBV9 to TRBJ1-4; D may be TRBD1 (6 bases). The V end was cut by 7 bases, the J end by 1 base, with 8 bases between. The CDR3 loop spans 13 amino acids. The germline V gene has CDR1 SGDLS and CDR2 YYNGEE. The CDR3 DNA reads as TGTGCCAGCTGCAGGGGAACTAATGAAAAACTGTTTTTT. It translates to CASCRGTNEKLFF.

The CDR3 DNA follows: TGTGCCAGCAGCTTACCGGGGACCTTGGGGGAGACCCAGTACTTC. Its protein is CASSLPGTLGETQYF. The chain links TRBV12-3 or TRBV12-4 to TRBJ2-5; D possibly uses TRBD1 or TRBD2 (5 bases each). The length of the CDR3 is 15 residues. V lost 6 bases, J lost 5 bases, and 19 bases lay in between.

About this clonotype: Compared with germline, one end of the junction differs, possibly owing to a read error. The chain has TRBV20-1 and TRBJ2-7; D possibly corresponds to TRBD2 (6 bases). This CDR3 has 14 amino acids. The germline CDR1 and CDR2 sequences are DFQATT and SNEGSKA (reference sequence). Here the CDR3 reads CSAGGVGTPGELYF. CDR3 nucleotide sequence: TGCAGTGCTGGCGGGGTGGGGACCCCCGGGGAGCTGTACTTC.

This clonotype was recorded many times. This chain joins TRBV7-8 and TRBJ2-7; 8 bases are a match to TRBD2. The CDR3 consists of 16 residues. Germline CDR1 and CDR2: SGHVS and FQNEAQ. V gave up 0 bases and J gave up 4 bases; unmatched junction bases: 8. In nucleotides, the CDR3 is TGTGCCAGCAGCTTAGCGGGGGCTAGCGGGTGGTACGAGCAGTACTTC. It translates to CASSLAGASGWYEQYF.

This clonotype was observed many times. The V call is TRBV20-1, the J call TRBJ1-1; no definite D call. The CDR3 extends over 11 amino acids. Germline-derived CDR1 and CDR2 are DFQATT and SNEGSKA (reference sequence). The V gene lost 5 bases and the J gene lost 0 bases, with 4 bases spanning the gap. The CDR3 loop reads CSAQMNTEAFF. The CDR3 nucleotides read TGCAGTGCTCAAATGAACACTGAAGCTTTCTTT.

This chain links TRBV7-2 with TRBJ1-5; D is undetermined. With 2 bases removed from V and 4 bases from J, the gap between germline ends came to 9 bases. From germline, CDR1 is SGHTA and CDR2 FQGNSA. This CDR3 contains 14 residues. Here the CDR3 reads CASSLWPGNQPQHF. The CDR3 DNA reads TGTGCCAGCAGCTTATGGCCCGGGAATCAGCCCCAGCATTTT.

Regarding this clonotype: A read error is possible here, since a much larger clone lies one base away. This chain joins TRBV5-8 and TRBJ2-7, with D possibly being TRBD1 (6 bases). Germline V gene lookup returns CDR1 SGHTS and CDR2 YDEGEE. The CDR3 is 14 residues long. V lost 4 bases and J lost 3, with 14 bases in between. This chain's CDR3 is CASSQAGDIYEQYF. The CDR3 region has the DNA TGTGCCAGCAGCCAGGCAGGGGACATCTACGAGCAGTACTTC.

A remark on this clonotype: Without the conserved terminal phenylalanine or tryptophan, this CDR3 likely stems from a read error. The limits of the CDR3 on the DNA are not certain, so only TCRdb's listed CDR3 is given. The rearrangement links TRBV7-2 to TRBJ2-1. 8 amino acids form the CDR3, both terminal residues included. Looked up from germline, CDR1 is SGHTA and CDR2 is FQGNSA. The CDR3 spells CASSLVQA.

The CDR3 DNA sequence: TGTGCCAGCAGCTCGAACAGGGGCTCTGGGGCCAACGTCCTGACTTTC. Translation: CASSSNRGSGANVLTF. The chain recombines TRBV7-2 with TRBJ2-6, with 7 bases matching TRBD1. From germline, CDR1 is SGHTA and CDR2 FQGNSA. The CDR3 runs to 16 residues. Trimming cost V 4 bases and J 0 bases; bases outside gene matches: 3.

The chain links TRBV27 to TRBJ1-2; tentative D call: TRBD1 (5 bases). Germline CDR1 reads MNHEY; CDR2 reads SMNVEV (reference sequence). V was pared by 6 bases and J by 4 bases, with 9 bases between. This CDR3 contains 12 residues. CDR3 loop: CASRQVGYGYTF. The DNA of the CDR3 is TGTGCCAGCAGACAGGTGGGCTATGGCTACACCTTC.

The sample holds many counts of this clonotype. The CDR3 DNA reads as TGTGCCAGCAGCCTACAGGGAGATGGGACTGAAGCTTTCTTT. Its translation: CASSLQGDGTEAFF. This chain connects TRBV3-1 to TRBJ1-1; perhaps TRBD1 as D (6 bases). Between the trimmed V and J ends, which lost 4 bases and 5 bases, there was a span of 14 bases. This CDR3 contains 14 residues. CDR1 LGHDT and CDR2 YNNKEL come from the germline V gene (reference sequence). Filled out from reference TRBV3-1 and TRBJ1-1, the complete variable domain reads DTAVSQTPKYLVTQMGNDKSIKCEQNLGHDTMYWYKQDSKKFLKIMFSYNNKELIINETVPNRFSPKSPDKAHLNLHINSLELGDSAVYFCASSLQGDGTEAFFGQGTRLTVV.

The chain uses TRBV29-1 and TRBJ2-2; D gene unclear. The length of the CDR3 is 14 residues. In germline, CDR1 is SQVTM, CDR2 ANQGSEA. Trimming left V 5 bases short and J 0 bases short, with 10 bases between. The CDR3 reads CSVHLSSNTGELFF. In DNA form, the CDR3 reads TGCAGCGTTCATTTAAGCTCGAACACCGGGGAGCTGTTTTTT.

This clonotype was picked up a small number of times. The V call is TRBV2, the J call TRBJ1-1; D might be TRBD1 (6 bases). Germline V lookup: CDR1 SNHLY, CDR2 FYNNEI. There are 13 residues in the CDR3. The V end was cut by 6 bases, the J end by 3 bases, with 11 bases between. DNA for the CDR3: TGTGCCAGCAGGGACAGCCCATACACTGAAGCTTTCTTT. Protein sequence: CASRDSPYTEAFF.